This T cell receptor (beta chain) was sequenced for a study of control samples from healthy donors and cancer patients. The repertoire was sequenced with immunoSEQ multiplex PCR; TCRdb's copy has only in-frame clones and lacks some. Of about 9,700 clones listed, around 90% are singletons. This clone was counted a single time. This CDR3 comprises 15 residues. Germline V CDR1 and CDR2: MNHEY, SVGAGI. Deletions cut 6 bases from V and 1 base from J, with 13 bases between. What was sequenced was PBMCs. This receptor was identified in a man in his 60s with colorectal cancer. The V and J genes are TRBV6-5 and TRBJ1-5, with D possibly being TRBD1 (5 bases). CDR3 DNA: TGTGCCAGCAGCCAGGCAGGGAACAGCAATCAGCCCCAGCATTTT. Amino acids: CASSQAGNSNQPQHF.